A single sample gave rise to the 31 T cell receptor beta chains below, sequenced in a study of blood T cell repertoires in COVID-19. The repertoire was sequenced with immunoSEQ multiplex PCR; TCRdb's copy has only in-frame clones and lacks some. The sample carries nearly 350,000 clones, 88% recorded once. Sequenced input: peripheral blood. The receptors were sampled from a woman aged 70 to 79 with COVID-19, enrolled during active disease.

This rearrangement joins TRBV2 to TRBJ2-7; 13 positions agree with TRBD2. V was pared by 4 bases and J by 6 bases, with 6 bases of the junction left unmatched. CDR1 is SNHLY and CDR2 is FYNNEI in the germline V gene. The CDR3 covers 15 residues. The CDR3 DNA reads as TGTGCCAGCAGTGGATACGGGACTAGCGGGGTCGAGCAGTACTTC. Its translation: CASSGYGTSGVEQYF.

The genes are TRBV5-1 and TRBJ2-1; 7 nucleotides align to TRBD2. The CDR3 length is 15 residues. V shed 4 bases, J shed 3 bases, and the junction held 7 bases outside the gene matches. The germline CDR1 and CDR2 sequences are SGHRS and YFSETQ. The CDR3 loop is CASSHGGFNYNEQFF. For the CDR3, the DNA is TGCGCCAGCAGCCACGGGGGGTTTAACTACAATGAGCAGTTCTTC.

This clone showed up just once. Here the CDR3 reads CASSPELTGIYEQYF. CDR3 DNA sequence: TGCGCCAGCAGTCCCGAACTTACAGGGATCTACGAGCAGTACTTC. The chain combines TRBV5-1 with TRBJ2-7; tentative D call: TRBD1 (6 bases). The CDR3 loop spans 15 amino acids. Germline CDR1 reads SGHRS; CDR2 reads YFSETQ. V lost 5 bases to trimming and J lost 3 bases, with 18 bases between them.

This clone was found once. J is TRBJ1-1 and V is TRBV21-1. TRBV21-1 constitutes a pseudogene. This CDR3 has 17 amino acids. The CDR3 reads CASSKSKEQGGGTEAFF. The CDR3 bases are TGTGCCAGCAGCAAAAGTAAAGAACAGGGAGGGGGGACTGAAGCTTTCTTT.

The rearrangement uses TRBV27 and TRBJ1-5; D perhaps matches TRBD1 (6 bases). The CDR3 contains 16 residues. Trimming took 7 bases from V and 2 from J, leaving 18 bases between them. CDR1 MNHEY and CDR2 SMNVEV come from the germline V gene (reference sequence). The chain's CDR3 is CASTPLGGVGNQPQHF. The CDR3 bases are TGTGCCAGCACACCCTTAGGGGGGGTGGGCAATCAGCCCCAGCATTTT.

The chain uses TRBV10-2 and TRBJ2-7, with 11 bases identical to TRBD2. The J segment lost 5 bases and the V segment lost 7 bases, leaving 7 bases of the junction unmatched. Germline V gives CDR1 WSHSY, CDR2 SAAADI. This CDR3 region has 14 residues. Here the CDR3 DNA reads TGCGCCAGCACCTTAGCGGGGGGGTACCACGAGCAGTACTTC. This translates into CASTLAGGYHEQYF.

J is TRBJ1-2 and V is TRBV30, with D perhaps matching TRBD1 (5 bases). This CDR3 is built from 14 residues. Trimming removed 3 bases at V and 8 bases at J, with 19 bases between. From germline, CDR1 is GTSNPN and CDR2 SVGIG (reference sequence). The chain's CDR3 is CAWRRSPGAGGYTF. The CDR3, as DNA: TGTGCCTGGAGACGTAGTCCTGGGGCCGGGGGCTACACCTTC. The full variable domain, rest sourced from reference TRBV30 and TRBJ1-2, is SQTIHQWPATLVQPVGSPLSLECTVEGTSNPNLYWYRQAAGRGLQLLFYSVGIGQISSEVPQNLSASRPQDRQFILSSKKLLLSDSGFYLCAWRRSPGAGGYTFGSGTRLTVV.

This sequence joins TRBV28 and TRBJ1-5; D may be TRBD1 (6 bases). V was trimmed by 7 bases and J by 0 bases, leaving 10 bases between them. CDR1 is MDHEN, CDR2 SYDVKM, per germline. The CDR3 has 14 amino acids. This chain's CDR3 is CASNQGYSNQPQHF. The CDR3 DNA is TGTGCCAGCAACCAGGGGTATAGCAATCAGCCCCAGCATTTT.

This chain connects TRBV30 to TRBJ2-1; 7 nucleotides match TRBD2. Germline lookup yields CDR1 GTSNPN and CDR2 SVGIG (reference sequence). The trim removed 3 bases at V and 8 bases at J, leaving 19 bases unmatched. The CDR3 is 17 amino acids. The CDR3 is CAWSEGLWAGVIDEQFF. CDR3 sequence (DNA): TGTGCCTGGAGCGAAGGCCTATGGGCGGGGGTGATCGATGAGCAGTTCTTC.

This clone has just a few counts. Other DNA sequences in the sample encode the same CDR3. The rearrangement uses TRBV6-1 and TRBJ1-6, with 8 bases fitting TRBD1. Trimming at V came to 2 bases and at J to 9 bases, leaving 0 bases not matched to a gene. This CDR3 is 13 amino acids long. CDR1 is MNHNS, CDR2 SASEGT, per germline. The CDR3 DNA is TGTGCCAGCAGTGAAACAGGGGGTTCACCCCTCCACTTT. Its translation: CASSETGGSPLHF.

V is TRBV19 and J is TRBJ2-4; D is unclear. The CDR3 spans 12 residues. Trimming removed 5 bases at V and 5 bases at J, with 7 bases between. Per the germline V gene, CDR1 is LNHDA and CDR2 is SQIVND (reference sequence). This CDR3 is CASSRQENIQYF. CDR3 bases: TGTGCCAGTAGTCGTCAGGAAAACATTCAGTACTTC. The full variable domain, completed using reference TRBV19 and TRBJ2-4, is DGGITQSPKYLFRKEGQNVTLSCEQNLNHDAMYWYRQDPGQGLRLIYYSQIVNDFQKGDIAEGYSVSREKKESFPLTVTSAQKNPTAFYLCASSRQENIQYFGAGTRLSVL.

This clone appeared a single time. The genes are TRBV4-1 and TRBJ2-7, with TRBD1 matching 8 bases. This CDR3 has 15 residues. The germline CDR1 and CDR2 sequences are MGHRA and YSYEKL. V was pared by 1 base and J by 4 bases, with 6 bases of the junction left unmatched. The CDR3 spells CASSQGPGQVYEQYF. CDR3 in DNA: TGCGCCAGCAGCCAAGGGCCGGGACAGGTTTACGAGCAGTACTTC.

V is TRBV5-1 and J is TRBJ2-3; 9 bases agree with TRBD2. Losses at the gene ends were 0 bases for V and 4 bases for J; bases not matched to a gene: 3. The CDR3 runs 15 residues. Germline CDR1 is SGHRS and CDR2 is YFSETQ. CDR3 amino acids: CASSLGIAGADTQYF. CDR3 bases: TGCGCCAGCAGCTTGGGGATAGCGGGGGCAGATACGCAGTATTTT.

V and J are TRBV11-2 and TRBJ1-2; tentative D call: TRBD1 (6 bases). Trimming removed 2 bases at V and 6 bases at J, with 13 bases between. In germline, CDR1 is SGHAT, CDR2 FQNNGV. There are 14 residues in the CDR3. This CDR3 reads CASSLRGNADGYTF. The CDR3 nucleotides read TGTGCCAGCAGCTTAAGGGGGAATGCGGATGGCTACACCTTC.

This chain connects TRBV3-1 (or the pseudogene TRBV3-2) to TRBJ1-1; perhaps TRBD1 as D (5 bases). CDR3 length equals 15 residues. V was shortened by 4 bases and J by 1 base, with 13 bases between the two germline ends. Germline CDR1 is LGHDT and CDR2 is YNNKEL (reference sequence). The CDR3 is CASSPDDRSNTEAFF. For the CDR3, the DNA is TGTGCCAGCAGCCCAGATGACAGATCGAACACTGAAGCTTTCTTT.

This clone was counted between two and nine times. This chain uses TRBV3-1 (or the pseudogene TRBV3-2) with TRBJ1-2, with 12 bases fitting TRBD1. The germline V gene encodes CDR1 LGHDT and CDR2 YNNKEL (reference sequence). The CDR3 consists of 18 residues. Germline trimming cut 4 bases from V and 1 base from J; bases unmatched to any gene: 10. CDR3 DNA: TGTGCCAGCAGCCCCATAGGGACAGGGGGCAGAGATAACTATGGCTACACCTTC. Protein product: CASSPIGTGGRDNYGYTF.

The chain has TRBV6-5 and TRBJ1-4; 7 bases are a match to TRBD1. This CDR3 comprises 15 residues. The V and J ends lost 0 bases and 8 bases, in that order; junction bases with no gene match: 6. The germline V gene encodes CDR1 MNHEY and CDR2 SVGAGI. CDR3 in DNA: TGTGCCAGCAGTTACTCGGAGGGGGCTTACGAAAAACTGTTTTTT. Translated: CASSYSEGAYEKLFF.

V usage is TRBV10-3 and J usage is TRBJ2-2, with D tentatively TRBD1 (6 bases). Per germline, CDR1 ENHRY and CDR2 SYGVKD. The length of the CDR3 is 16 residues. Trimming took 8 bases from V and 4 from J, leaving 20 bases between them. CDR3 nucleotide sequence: TGTGCCATCGGGGGCCCGAACCAGGCGAGCACCGGGGAGCTGTTTTTT. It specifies CAIGGPNQASTGELFF.

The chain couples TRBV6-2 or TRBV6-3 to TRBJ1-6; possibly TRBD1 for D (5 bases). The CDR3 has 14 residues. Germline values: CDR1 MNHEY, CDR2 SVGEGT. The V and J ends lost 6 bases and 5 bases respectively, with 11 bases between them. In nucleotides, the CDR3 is TGTGCCAGCAGCCCAATGGGGCATAATTCACCCCTCCACTTT. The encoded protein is CASSPMGHNSPLHF.

The CDR3 DNA sequence: TGTGCCAGCAGCCGGGTGGCTGGAAACACCATATATTTT. Protein sequence: CASSRVAGNTIYF. This chain uses TRBV7-3 with TRBJ1-3; D is uncertain. The germline V and J ends were trimmed by 5 bases and 2 bases, with 7 bases remaining between them. This CDR3 is built from 13 residues. Germline values: CDR1 SGHTA, CDR2 FQGTGA.

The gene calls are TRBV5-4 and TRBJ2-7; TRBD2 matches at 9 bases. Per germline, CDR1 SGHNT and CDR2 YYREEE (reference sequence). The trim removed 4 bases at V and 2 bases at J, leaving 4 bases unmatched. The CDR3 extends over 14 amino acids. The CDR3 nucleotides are TGTGCCAGCAGCGGAGGACTAGCGACCTACGAGCAGTACTTC. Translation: CASSGGLATYEQYF.

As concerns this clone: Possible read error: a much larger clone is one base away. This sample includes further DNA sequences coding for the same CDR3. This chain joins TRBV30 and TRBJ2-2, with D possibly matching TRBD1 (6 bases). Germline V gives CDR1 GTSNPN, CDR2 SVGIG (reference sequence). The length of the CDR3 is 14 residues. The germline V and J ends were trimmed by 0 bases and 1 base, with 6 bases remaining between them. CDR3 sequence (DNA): TGTGCCTGGAGTGTAGGGGGGAACACCGGGGAGCTGTTTTTT. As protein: CAWSVGGNTGELFF.

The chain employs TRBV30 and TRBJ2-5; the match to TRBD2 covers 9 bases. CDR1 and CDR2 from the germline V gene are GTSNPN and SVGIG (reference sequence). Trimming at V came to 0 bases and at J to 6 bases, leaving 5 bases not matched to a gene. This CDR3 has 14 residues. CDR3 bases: TGTGCCTGGAGTGTAAGCGGGGGGTCAAAGACCCAGTACTTC. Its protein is CAWSVSGGSKTQYF.

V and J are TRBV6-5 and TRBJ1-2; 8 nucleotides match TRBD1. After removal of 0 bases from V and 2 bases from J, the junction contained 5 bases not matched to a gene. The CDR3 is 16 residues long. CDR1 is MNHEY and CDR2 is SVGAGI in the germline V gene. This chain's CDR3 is CASSYSIQGANYGYTF. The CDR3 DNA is TGTGCCAGCAGTTACTCGATCCAGGGGGCGAACTATGGCTACACCTTC.

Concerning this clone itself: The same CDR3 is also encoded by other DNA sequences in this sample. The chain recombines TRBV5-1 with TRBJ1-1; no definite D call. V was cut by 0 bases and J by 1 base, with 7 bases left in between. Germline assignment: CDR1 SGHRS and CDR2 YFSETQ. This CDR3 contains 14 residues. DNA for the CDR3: TGCGCCAGCAGCTTGGAGGCGGGGAACACTGAAGCTTTCTTT. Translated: CASSLEAGNTEAFF.

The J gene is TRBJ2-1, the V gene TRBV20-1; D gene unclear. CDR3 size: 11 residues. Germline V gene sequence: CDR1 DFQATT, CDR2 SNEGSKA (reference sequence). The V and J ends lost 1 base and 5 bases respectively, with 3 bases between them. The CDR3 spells CSARGNNEQFF. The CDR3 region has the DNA TGCAGTGCTAGAGGTAACAATGAGCAGTTCTTC.

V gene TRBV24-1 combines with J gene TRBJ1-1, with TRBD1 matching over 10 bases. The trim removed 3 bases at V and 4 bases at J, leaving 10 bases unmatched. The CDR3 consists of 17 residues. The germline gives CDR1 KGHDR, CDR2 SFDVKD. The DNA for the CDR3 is TGTGCCACCAGTGATAGTCCCGGGACAGGGGTCAGCACTGAAGCTTTCTTT. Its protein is CATSDSPGTGVSTEAFF.

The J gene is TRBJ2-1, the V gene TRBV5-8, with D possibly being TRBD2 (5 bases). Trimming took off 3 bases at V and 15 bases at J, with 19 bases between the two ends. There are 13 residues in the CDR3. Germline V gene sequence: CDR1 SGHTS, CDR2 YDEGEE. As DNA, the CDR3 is TGTGCCAGCAGCTATACTATAGGCAGCGGTCCGTTCTTC. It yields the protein CASSYTIGSGPFF.

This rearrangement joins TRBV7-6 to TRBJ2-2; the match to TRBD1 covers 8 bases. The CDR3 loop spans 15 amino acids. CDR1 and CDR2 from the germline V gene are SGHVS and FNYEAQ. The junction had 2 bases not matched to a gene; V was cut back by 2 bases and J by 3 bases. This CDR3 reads CASSLPQGDTGELFF. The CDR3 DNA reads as TGTGCCAGCAGCTTACCACAGGGGGACACCGGGGAGCTGTTTTTT.

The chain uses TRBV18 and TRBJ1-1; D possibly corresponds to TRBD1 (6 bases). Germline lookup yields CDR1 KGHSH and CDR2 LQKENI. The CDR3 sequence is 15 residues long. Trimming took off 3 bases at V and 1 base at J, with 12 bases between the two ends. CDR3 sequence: CASSPNREKNTEAFF. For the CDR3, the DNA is TGTGCCAGCTCACCGAACAGGGAAAAGAACACTGAAGCTTTCTTT.

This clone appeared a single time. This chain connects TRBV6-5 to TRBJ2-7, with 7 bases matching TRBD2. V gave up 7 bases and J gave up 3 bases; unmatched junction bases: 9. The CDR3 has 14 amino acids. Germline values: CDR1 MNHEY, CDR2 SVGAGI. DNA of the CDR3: TGTGCCAGCATGCCCTCGGGGGGTCTCTACGAGCAGTACTTC. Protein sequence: CASMPSGGLYEQYF.